This entry lists 20 T cell receptor beta chains sequenced from one sample in a study of cytomegalovirus exposure and HLA in healthy donors. The PCR contained 60 Vbeta and 13 Jbeta primers. Assay used: immunoSEQ multiplex PCR; TCRdb lists only in-frame clones, some missing. The sample gives about 180,000 clones, around 77% of which show up once; approximately 2.5% is in the top ten. Sequencing was performed on PBMCs. These receptors originate from a man in his sixties in good health and CMV-seronegative.

This chain links TRBV5-1 with TRBJ2-7, with 10 nucleotides matching TRBD1. Germline values: CDR1 SGHRS, CDR2 YFSETQ. V gave up 3 bases and J gave up 7 bases; unmatched junction bases: 10. There are 15 residues in the CDR3. CDR3 region: CASSSDRGTVGEQYF. CDR3 sequence (DNA): TGCGCCAGCAGCTCGGACAGGGGGACTGTGGGGGAGCAGTACTTC.

The J gene is TRBJ2-6, the V gene TRBV11-3; D unresolved. This CDR3 is 16 amino acids long. V dropped 1 base and J dropped 3 bases, with 10 bases sitting between them. From germline, CDR1 is SGHNT and CDR2 YENEEA. The CDR3 loop is CASSLGEASGANVLTF. The CDR3 DNA sequence: TGTGCCAGCAGCTTAGGAGAGGCGAGTGGGGCCAACGTCCTGACTTTC.

The V call is TRBV10-1, the J call TRBJ2-1; the D gene is possibly TRBD1 (6 bases). Germline V gives CDR1 WNHNN, CDR2 SYGVQD (reference sequence). The CDR3 covers 17 residues. Trimming took off 3 bases at V and 7 bases at J, with 22 bases between the two ends. The CDR3 coding sequence is TGCGCCAGCAGTGACTCCAGGGGCCCATCGGGTGGGAATGAGCAGTTCTTC. Its protein product is CASSDSRGPSGGNEQFF.

The J gene is TRBJ1-1, the V gene TRBV19, with TRBD1 identical over 10 bases. V was clipped by 3 bases and J by 1 base; unmatched bases: 14. The CDR3 contains 19 residues. Germline lookup yields CDR1 LNHDA and CDR2 SQIVND (reference sequence). CDR3 bases: TGTGCCAGTAGTATTATCGCGGTAACGGGACAGGGGACGAACACTGAAGCTTTCTTT. This gives the protein CASSIIAVTGQGTNTEAFF.

This clone was seen a handful of times. The sample holds other DNA sequences that translate to the same CDR3. The V and J genes are TRBV6-5 and TRBJ2-7; D unresolved. Trimming took 4 bases from V and 6 from J, leaving 7 bases between them. CDR3 length: 11 residues. Germline CDR1 reads MNHEY; CDR2 reads SVGAGI. CDR3 coding DNA: TGTGCCAGCAGTTCTGGCGGCGAGCAGTACTTC. This sequence encodes CASSSGGEQYF.

The rearrangement joins TRBV11-2 to TRBJ2-1, with 11 bases lining up with TRBD1. V shed 0 bases and J 6 bases; nucleotides not matched to a gene: 4. The CDR3 is 16 amino acids. Germline V gives CDR1 SGHAT, CDR2 FQNNGV. CDR3 protein: CASSLDGQGALNEQFF. Here the CDR3 DNA reads TGTGCCAGCAGCTTAGATGGACAGGGGGCGCTCAATGAGCAGTTCTTC.

The chain's CDR3 is CASSQEARLNTEAFF. The CDR3 DNA follows: TGCGCCAGCAGCCAAGAGGCCAGGCTGAACACTGAAGCTTTCTTT. This chain links TRBV4-1 with TRBJ1-1; no definite D call. This CDR3 contains 15 residues. The germline V gene encodes CDR1 MGHRA and CDR2 YSYEKL. Trimming shortened V by 0 bases and J by 0 bases, and 8 bases separated the two germline ends.

Written as DNA, the CDR3 is TGTGCCTGGAGGGCGAGAGGGACAGTCAACTATGGCTACACCTTC. Protein: CAWRARGTVNYGYTF. The V call is TRBV30, the J call TRBJ1-2, with 7 bases identical to TRBD1. Per the germline V gene, CDR1 is GTSNPN and CDR2 is SVGIG (reference sequence). V shed 3 bases and J 2 bases; nucleotides not matched to a gene: 9. The CDR3 is made up of 15 amino acids.

This clone appeared a few times. The chain is built from TRBV5-5 and TRBJ2-7, with 8 bases identical to TRBD1. The CDR3 has 14 amino acids. CDR1 and CDR2 (germline): SGHKS, YYEKEE (reference sequence). V trimming: 1 base; J trimming: 4 bases; junction bases outside the gene matches: 4. CDR3 coding DNA: TGTGCCAGCAGCTTGTGGGGGACAGGTTACGAGCAGTACTTC. Its translation: CASSLWGTGYEQYF.

This clone has only a few counts. The rearrangement links TRBV2 to TRBJ2-7; 10 nucleotides agree with TRBD1. The germline CDR1 and CDR2 sequences are SNHLY and FYNNEI. The CDR3 extends over 13 amino acids. Trimming at V came to 8 bases and at J to 3 bases, leaving 4 bases not matched to a gene. The CDR3 nucleotides are TGTGCCAGCTGGAGGGACAGGGGCTACGAGCAGTACTTC. This gives the protein CASWRDRGYEQYF.

J is TRBJ2-7 and V is TRBV5-6; 7 bases line up with TRBD1. J gave up 3 bases and V 4 bases, and 10 bases lay outside the gene matches. The CDR3 is 15 amino acids. Germline CDR1 is SGHDT and CDR2 is YYEEEE. The CDR3 region is CASSETGVKLYEQYF. CDR3 nucleotides: TGTGCCAGCAGCGAAACAGGGGTTAAACTCTACGAGCAGTACTTC.

With regard to this clone: At one of its ends the junction is not consistent with the germline gene, which may arise from a read error. V usage is TRBV11-2 and J usage is TRBJ1-4, with a weak D call TRBD1 (5 bases). The CDR3 sequence is 14 residues long. Germline CDR1 SGHAT, CDR2 FQNNGV. The CDR3 DNA reads as TGTGCCGGCAGCTCGGGACCGGGGGGTGAAAAACTGTTTTTT. It specifies CAGSSGPGGEKLFF.

The chain links TRBV6-5 to TRBJ2-2; TRBD2 matches 8 bases. Germline assignment: CDR1 MNHEY and CDR2 SVGAGI. J lost 7 bases, V lost 5 bases, and 9 bases had no gene match. CDR3 length: 15 residues. This CDR3 is CASSTSGTRHGELFF. Written as DNA, the CDR3 is TGTGCCAGCAGTACTTCCGGGACTAGACACGGGGAGCTGTTTTTT.

The chain combines TRBV19 with TRBJ2-1; D gene uncertain. V was shortened by 4 bases and J by 5 bases, with 12 bases between the two germline ends. This CDR3 is built from 14 residues. CDR1 is LNHDA and CDR2 is SQIVND in the germline V gene (reference sequence). CDR3 sequence reads: CASSRVLVDNEQFF. The CDR3 DNA follows: TGTGCCAGTAGTAGAGTGCTGGTGGACAATGAGCAGTTCTTC.

This clone was counted once. J is TRBJ1-4 and V is TRBV5-1; TRBD1 matches 7 bases. The CDR3 totals 15 residues. Trimming removed 4 bases from V and 2 bases from J; junction bases left unmatched: 5. Germline V gene sequence: CDR1 SGHRS, CDR2 YFSETQ. The CDR3: CASSTNRGTNEKLFF. The CDR3 coding sequence is TGCGCCAGCAGCACCAACAGGGGTACTAATGAAAAACTGTTTTTT.

The rearrangement uses TRBV30 and TRBJ1-5; 9 nucleotides line up with TRBD1. V lost 2 bases, J lost 0 bases, and 2 bases stayed unmatched. This CDR3 region has 15 residues. Germline V gene data show CDR1 as GTSNPN and CDR2 as SVGIG (reference sequence). The CDR3 loop reads CAWSRQGVSNQPQHF. The CDR3 bases are TGTGCCTGGAGTAGACAGGGGGTTAGCAATCAGCCCCAGCATTTT.

This chain joins TRBV7-8 and TRBJ2-1; D not certain. Trimming left V 2 bases short and J 5 bases short, with 7 bases between. This CDR3 spans 13 amino acids. CDR1 is SGHVS, CDR2 FQNEAQ, per germline. DNA of the CDR3: TGTGCCAGCAGCTTAACTGAAGACAATGAGCAGTTCTTC. Protein: CASSLTEDNEQFF.

V and J are TRBV2 and TRBJ1-1; 7 nucleotides agree with TRBD1. With V trimmed by 6 bases and J by 11 bases, 15 bases remained unmatched. The CDR3 is made up of 14 amino acids. From germline, CDR1 is SNHLY and CDR2 FYNNEI. The CDR3 bases are TGTGCCAGCAGAGCTACCGACAGGGCCGTGGCCGCTTTCTTT. Its translation is CASRATDRAVAAFF. The full variable domain, its missing parts supplied by reference TRBV2 and TRBJ1-1, is EPEVTQTPSHQVTQMGQEVILRCVPISNHLYFYWYRQILGQKVEFLVSFYNNEISEKSEIFDDQFSVERPDGSNFTLKIRSTKLEDSAMYFCASRATDRAVAAFFGQGTRLTVV.

This clone was counted once. The V gene is TRBV4-2, the J gene TRBJ2-3; 8 nucleotides line up with TRBD1. Germline V gene sequence: CDR1 LGHNA, CDR2 YNFKEQ. V lost 0 bases and J lost 4; bases outside the gene matches: 6. The CDR3 consists of 16 residues. In DNA, the CDR3 is TGTGCCAGCAGCCAAGAGGCGCCAGGGGGCTCAGATACGCAGTATTTT. Its translation: CASSQEAPGGSDTQYF.

The chain joins TRBV30 to TRBJ1-1; D perhaps matches TRBD1 (6 bases). Germline CDR1 and CDR2: GTSNPN and SVGIG (reference sequence). V gave up 3 bases and J gave up 6 bases, with 26 bases separating them. The CDR3 is 17 amino acids. The CDR3 reads CAWSTGGLQGRRAEAFF. CDR3 DNA: TGTGCCTGGAGCACGGGAGGGTTACAGGGTCGAAGGGCTGAAGCTTTCTTT.